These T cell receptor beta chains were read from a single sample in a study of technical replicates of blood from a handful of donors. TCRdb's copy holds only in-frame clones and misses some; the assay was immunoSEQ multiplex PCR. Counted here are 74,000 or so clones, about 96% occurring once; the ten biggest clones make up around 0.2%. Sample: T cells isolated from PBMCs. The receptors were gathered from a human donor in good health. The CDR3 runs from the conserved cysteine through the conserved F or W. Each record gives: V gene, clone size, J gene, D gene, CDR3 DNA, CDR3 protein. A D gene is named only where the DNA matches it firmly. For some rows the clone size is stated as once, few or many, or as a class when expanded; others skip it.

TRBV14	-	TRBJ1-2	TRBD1	TGTGCCAGCAGCCAAGGGACAGGGGAAGGCTACACCTTC	CASSQGTGEGYTF
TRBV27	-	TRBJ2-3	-	TGTGCCAGCAGTTTCGGTGGTACTAGCACAGATACGCAGTATTTT	CASSFGGTSTDTQYF
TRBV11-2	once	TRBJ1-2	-	TGTGCCAGCAGACCTCCGGGACAACTCTATGGCTACACCTTC	CASRPPGQLYGYTF
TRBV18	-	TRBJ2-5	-	TGTGCCAGCTCACAAACAGCAGAGACCCAGTACTTC	CASSQTAETQYF
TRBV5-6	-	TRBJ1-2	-	TGTGCCAGCAGCTTGGGCAAGGACAGCTATGGCTACACCTTC	CASSLGKDSYGYTF
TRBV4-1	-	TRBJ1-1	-	TGCGCCAGCAGCCAAGGGGGGCCGTTAATGAACACTGAAGCTTTCTTT	CASSQGGPLMNTEAFF
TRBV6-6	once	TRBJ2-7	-	TGTGCCAGCAGTTTAGCGTTCCTCTACTACGAGCAGTACTTC	CASSLAFLYYEQYF
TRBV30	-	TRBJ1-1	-	TGTGCCTGGGGGGGATTCCGGGACACCAACACTGAAGCTTTCTTT	CAWGGFRDTNTEAFF
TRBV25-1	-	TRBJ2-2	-	TGTGCCAGCAGCCCGGGTCCTAGGGGGGAGCTGTTTTTT	CASSPGPRGELFF
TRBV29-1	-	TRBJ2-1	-	TGCAGCGTTGAAGTAGGGGGAGACTACAATGAGCAGTTCTTC	CSVEVGGDYNEQFF
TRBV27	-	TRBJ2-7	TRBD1	TGTGCCAGCAGTGTAACAGGGGGCGAGCAGTACTTC	CASSVTGGEQYF
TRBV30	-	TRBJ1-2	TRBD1	TGTGCCTGGAGGGACCCCGGGACAGGCTATGGCTACACCTTC	CAWRDPGTGYGYTF
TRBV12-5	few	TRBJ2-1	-	TGTGCTAGTGGTTTGGTACGCGGCAATGAGCAGTTCTTC	CASGLVRGNEQFF
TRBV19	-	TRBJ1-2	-	TGTGCCAGTAGTACTACCATCGGCGGGAACTATGGCTACACCTTC	CASSTTIGGNYGYTF
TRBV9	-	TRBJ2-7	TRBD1	TGTGCCAGCAGCGTAGGCCCCCCGGGACAGCCTTCCTACGAGCAGTACTTC	CASSVGPPGQPSYEQYF
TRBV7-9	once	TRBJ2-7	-	TGTGCCAGCAGCTTACAGGGCTACGAGCAGTACTTC	CASSLQGYEQYF
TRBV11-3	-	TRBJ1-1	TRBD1	TGTGCCAGCAGCTCCCGACAGGGGGCAGAAGCTTTCTTT	CASSSRQGAEAFF
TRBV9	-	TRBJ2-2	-	TGTGCCAGCAGCGTTGGCGGGGAAACCCGGGAGCTGTTTTTT	CASSVGGETRELFF
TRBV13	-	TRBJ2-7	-	TGTGCCAGCAGCACAACAGGATACGAGCAGTACTTC	CASSTTGYEQYF
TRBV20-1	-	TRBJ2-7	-	TGCAGTGCTAGTGGGCGCTACGAGCAGTACTTC	CSASGRYEQYF
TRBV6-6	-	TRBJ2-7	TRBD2	TGTGCCAGCAGTTACACCGGGACTAGCGGGAGACTGAACTTC	CASSYTGTSGRLNF
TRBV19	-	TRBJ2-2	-	TGTGCCAGTAGTTTCCAAATCACCGGGGAGCTGTTTTTT	CASSFQITGELFF
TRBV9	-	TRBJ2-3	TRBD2	TGTGCCAGCAGCGTAGCCCCTCTAGCGGGGGGTATAGATACGCAGTATTTT	CASSVAPLAGGIDTQYF
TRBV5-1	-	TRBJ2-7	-	TGCGCCAGCAGTCCCCCGGACACGACCTACGAGCAGTACTTC	CASSPPDTTYEQYF
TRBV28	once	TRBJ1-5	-	TGTGCCAGCAGTTTATCAGGTGAGCCCCAGCATTTT	CASSLSGEPQHF
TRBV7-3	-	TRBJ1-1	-	TGTGCCAGCAGCTTAGCGGGGATGAACACTGAAGCTTTCTTT	CASSLAGMNTEAFF
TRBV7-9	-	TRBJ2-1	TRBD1	TGTGCCAGCAGCCGGGACAGGAACAATGAGCAGTTCTTC	CASSRDRNNEQFF
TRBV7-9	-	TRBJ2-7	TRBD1	TGTGCCAGCAGCATCCAGGGGGTCCAGTACTTC	CASSIQGVQYF
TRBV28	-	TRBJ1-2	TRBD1	TGTGCCAGCAGGGGGACAGAGTATGGCTACACCTTC	CASRGTEYGYTF
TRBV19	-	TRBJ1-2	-	-	CASSRDIDFRGYTF
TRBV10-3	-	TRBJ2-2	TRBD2	TGTGCCATCACACTAGCGGGAGGGAACACCGGGGAGCTGTTTTTT	CAITLAGGNTGELFF
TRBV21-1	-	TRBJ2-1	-	TGTGCCAAACTACATGGTTATTCTGAGGACAATGAGCAGTTCTTC	CAKLHGYSEDNEQFF
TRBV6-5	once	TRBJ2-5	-	TGTGCCAGCAGTTACTCGACAGTACCCCCCTCAGAGACCCAGTACTTC	CASSYSTVPPSETQYF
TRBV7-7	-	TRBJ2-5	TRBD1	TGTGCCAGCAGCCAAGAAAGAGGGACAGGGGGCTTGGAGACCCAGTACTTC	CASSQERGTGGLETQYF
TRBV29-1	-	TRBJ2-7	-	TGCAGCGCCCACCTCGGGACCTACGAGCAGTACTTC	CSAHLGTYEQYF
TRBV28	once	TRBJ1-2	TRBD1	TGTGCCAGCAGTGACCGACAGGGTGGGAGCTATGGCTACACCTTC	CASSDRQGGSYGYTF
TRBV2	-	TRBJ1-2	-	TGTGCCAGTGAGGGTAACAGGGATCACTATGGCTACACCTTC	CASEGNRDHYGYTF
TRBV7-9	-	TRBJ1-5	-	TGTGCCAGCAGCGAGGGGGTTATCAATCAGCCCCAGCATTTT	CASSEGVINQPQHF
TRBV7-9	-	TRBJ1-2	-	TGTGCCAGCAGCTTAGGAACGGCGGGCTATGGCTACACCTTC	CASSLGTAGYGYTF
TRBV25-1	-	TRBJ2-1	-	TGTGCCAGCAGCCCCATAGCGGAGCACAATGAGCAGTTCTTC	CASSPIAEHNEQFF
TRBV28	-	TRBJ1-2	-	TGTGCCAGCAGTCCCCTTGGGGAGGAGAACTATGGCTACACCTTC	CASSPLGEENYGYTF
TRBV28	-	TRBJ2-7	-	TGTGCCAGCAGGCCGGTCCACTACGGTAACGAGCAGTACTTC	CASRPVHYGNEQYF
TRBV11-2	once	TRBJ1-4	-	TGTGCCAGCACACCCTTCCCCGACACTGAAAAACTGTTTTTT	CASTPFPDTEKLFF
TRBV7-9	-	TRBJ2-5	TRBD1	TGTGCCAGCAGCCCGTACTCCGGGACAGTAGTTGCCCAAGAGACCCAGTACTTC	CASSPYSGTVVAQETQYF
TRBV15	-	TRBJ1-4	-	TGTGCCACCAGCGATTACAGATTAACTAATGAAAAACTGTTTTTT	CATSDYRLTNEKLFF